This TCR beta chain appears in the sequencing data of a study of blood T cell repertoires in COVID-19. With V trimmed by 0 bases and J by 5 bases, 5 bases remained unmatched. This CDR3 has 15 amino acids. From germline, CDR1 is SNHLY and CDR2 FYNNEI. How the authors handled the data: Reference gene primers were amplified, and this amplification served to estimate nucleated cell counts. Some clones are missing from TCRdb's copy, which holds only in-frame ones; the method was immunoSEQ multiplex PCR. V and J calls and clone size are those listed in that table; D and trimming were worked out from the DNA. The data contain roughly 120,000 clones, approximately 83% of them seen just once; the ten biggest clones take up 0.65% to 0.9%.

The gene calls are TRBV2 and TRBJ2-5; the match to TRBD1 covers 8 bases. Sequences were obtained from peripheral blood. This receptor was taken from a woman aged 70-85 years with acute or convalescent COVID-19. In DNA form, the CDR3 reads TGTGCCAGCAGTGAAGCGGGGAGACAGGGGGAGACCCAGTACTTC. Translating gives CASSEAGRQGETQYF.